The clone carrying this T cell receptor (beta chain) was counted ten times or more. Its antigen is as yet unknown. Germline-derived CDR1 and CDR2 are SGHVS and FNYEAQ. CDR3 length: 15 residues. Trimming took 4 bases from V and 2 from J, leaving 14 bases between them. A single record per CDR3 protein comes from TCRdb applying MiXCR to the reads. Here the sample spans 150,000 to 200,000 distinct CDR3 sequences, about an eighth being singletons. This specimen belongs to a study of T cell repertoires in cytomegalovirus infection. The wider study: Through public TCR beta signatures, both CMV infection and matching HLA type were indicated.

Findings of the study overall: HLA-C-restricted CMV clonotypes gave the most frequent clonotype in two of eight donors. Carriers of CMV plus the relevant HLA were identified by cumulative public TCR beta family frequency.

The V gene is TRBV7-6, the J gene TRBJ2-5; D is unresolved. What was sequenced was PBMCs. This receptor was identified in a human donor in good health (CMV status not recorded). Some clones in this sample may be carry-over from other donors' samples. The CDR3, as DNA: TGTGCCAGCAGCTACGCGCTGACGGTACAAGAGACCCAGTACTTC. It yields the protein CASSYALTVQETQYF.